This entry lists 30 T cell receptor beta chains sequenced from one sample in a study of T cells in localized non-small cell lung cancer. Assay used: immunoSEQ multiplex PCR; TCRdb lists only in-frame clones, some missing. The sample consists of roughly 40,000 clones, approximately 86% of them appearing once. Sample: peripheral blood, taken before any cancer treatment. These receptors all stem from a man aged 18 to 49 with stage I lung adenocarcinoma.

The chain has TRBV28 and TRBJ1-2; 8 bases match TRBD1. V lost 3 bases and J lost 8; bases outside the gene matches: 8. Germline lookup yields CDR1 MDHEN and CDR2 SYDVKM. The CDR3 is made up of 14 amino acids. The CDR3 DNA is TGTGCCAGCAGTTTGACAGGGGATTTGGGAGGCTACACCTTC. Protein: CASSLTGDLGGYTF.

In this sample, this clone turned up once. The rearrangement uses TRBV7-9 and TRBJ1-1; D uncertain. Germline-derived CDR1 and CDR2 are SEHNR and FQNEAQ (reference sequence). The CDR3 runs to 15 residues. Trimming removed 0 bases from V and 4 bases from J, with 12 bases in between. Written as DNA, the CDR3 is TGTGCCAGCAGCTTAGCTGATTGGGGTTTCACTGAAGCTTTCTTT. It codes for CASSLADWGFTEAFF.

The chain joins TRBV6-6 to TRBJ2-7; D is ambiguous. The V and J ends lost 3 bases and 6 bases respectively, with 12 bases between them. The germline gives CDR1 MNHNY, CDR2 SVGAGI (reference sequence). CDR3 length: 13 amino acids. Written as DNA, the CDR3 is TGTGCCAGCAGTTATAGGCAGGAAGGCGAGCAGTACTTC. This gives the protein CASSYRQEGEQYF.

The V gene is TRBV6-5, the J gene TRBJ2-1, with 7 bases that match TRBD2. This CDR3 is built from 15 residues. Trimming cost V 5 bases and J 2 bases; bases outside gene matches: 6. Germline CDR1 is MNHEY and CDR2 is SVGAGI. The CDR3 sequence is CASSGRGGTYNEQFF. In DNA, the CDR3 is TGTGCCAGCAGTGGTCGGGGAGGGACCTACAATGAGCAGTTCTTC.

CDR3 bases: TGTGCCAGCAGTTTTGACAGGGGGTTTTTGGCCGGGGAGCTGTTTTTT. Translated: CASSFDRGFLAGELFF. The rearrangement uses TRBV27 and TRBJ2-2; 9 nucleotides align to TRBD1. The CDR3 is 16 amino acids. Germline V CDR1 and CDR2: MNHEY, SMNVEV (reference sequence). Unmatched junction bases numbered 8, after V lost 3 bases and J lost 6 bases.

The chain joins TRBV11-1 to TRBJ1-2; 7 bases line up with TRBD1. The CDR3 is made up of 14 amino acids. Germline V gives CDR1 SGHAT, CDR2 FQDESV (reference sequence). The junction had 8 bases not matched to a gene; V was cut back by 3 bases and J by 7 bases. The CDR3 loop reads CASSLRDSLTGYTF. DNA of the CDR3: TGTGCCAGCAGCTTGAGGGACAGCCTGACTGGCTACACCTTC.

This chain connects TRBV7-2 to TRBJ1-4; D unclear. CDR1 and CDR2 (germline): SGHTA, FQGNSA. V was pared by 1 base and J by 6 bases, with 6 bases between. This CDR3 has 13 amino acids. The CDR3 nucleotides are TGTGCCAGCAGCTTAGGAAGGGATGAAAAACTGTTTTTT. Translated, it gives CASSLGRDEKLFF.

The rearrangement uses TRBV4-3 and TRBJ1-3; D not resolved. CDR1 is LGHNA and CDR2 is YSLEER in the germline V gene. The CDR3 extends over 14 amino acids. V was trimmed by 6 bases and J by 0 bases, leaving 9 bases between them. The CDR3 here is CASSTVGSGNTIYF. The CDR3 DNA reads TGCGCCAGCAGTACAGTGGGCTCTGGAAACACCATATATTTT.

In this sample, this clone turned up once. The chain couples TRBV4-2 to TRBJ1-4, with D possibly matching TRBD1 (6 bases). Germline CDR1 is LGHNA and CDR2 is YNFKEQ. The CDR3 spans 15 residues. Trimming pared 0 bases from V and 7 bases from J, leaving 12 bases between. The DNA of the CDR3 is TGTGCCAGCAGCCAAGAACCCAGGGGCGGTGAAAAACTGTTTTTT. Its protein product is CASSQEPRGGEKLFF.

This rearrangement joins TRBV7-2 to TRBJ1-5, with TRBD1 as a possible D gene (5 bases). Germline values: CDR1 SGHTA, CDR2 FQGNSA. The CDR3 covers 17 residues. V was shortened by 0 bases and J by 0 bases, with 12 bases between the two germline ends. CDR3 loop: CASSLAGQGYSNQPQHF. DNA for the CDR3: TGTGCCAGCAGCTTAGCGGGGCAGGGATATAGCAATCAGCCCCAGCATTTT.

The rearrangement joins TRBV9 to TRBJ1-1; no definite D call. Germline assignment: CDR1 SGDLS and CDR2 YYNGEE. This CDR3 has 15 amino acids. V dropped 0 bases and J dropped 0 bases, with 9 bases sitting between them. CDR3 nucleotide sequence: TGTGCCAGCAGCGTAGGGGGAAGCTTGAACACTGAAGCTTTCTTT. Its translation: CASSVGGSLNTEAFF.

V and J are TRBV2 and TRBJ2-2; D is possibly TRBD1 or TRBD2 (5 bases each). V was pared by 10 bases and J by 2 bases, with 17 bases between. CDR1 and CDR2 from the germline V gene are SNHLY and FYNNEI. CDR3 length: 15 amino acids. The CDR3 loop reads CATRRDRGNTGELFF. CDR3 coding DNA: TGTGCCACCCGCAGGGACCGGGGAAACACCGGGGAGCTGTTTTTT.

The chain employs TRBV5-4 and TRBJ1-2; D is unclear. Germline V gene sequence: CDR1 SGHNT, CDR2 YYREEE (reference sequence). The CDR3 covers 13 residues. Trimming removed 1 base at V and 8 bases at J, with 12 bases between. The CDR3 protein is CASSLPASQGYTF. The CDR3 region has the DNA TGTGCCAGCAGCTTGCCGGCGAGTCAGGGCTACACCTTC.

The chain recombines TRBV5-1 with TRBJ2-2; no firm D call. V was trimmed by 0 bases and J by 4 bases, leaving 7 bases between them. The length of the CDR3 is 14 residues. Germline V gives CDR1 SGHRS, CDR2 YFSETQ. CDR3 DNA: TGCGCCAGCAGCTTGGAGCCATCCACCGGGGAGCTGTTTTTT. It codes for CASSLEPSTGELFF.

The V call is TRBV7-9, the J call TRBJ2-3; TRBD1 matches at 8 bases. The trim removed 0 bases at V and 6 bases at J, leaving 14 bases unmatched. Germline CDR1 reads SEHNR; CDR2 reads FQNEAQ (reference sequence). This CDR3 has 18 amino acids. CDR3 amino acids: CASSLAPLTGQGGDTQYF. The CDR3 bases are TGTGCCAGCAGCTTAGCGCCCCTAACCGGACAGGGAGGCGATACGCAGTATTTT.

This chain links TRBV5-6 with TRBJ1-2; perhaps TRBD1 as D (5 bases). This CDR3 comprises 11 residues. Germline CDR1 is SGHDT and CDR2 is YYEEEE. V was clipped by 4 bases and J by 4 bases, with 5 bases between them. The CDR3 DNA reads as TGTGCCAGCAGCGACAGCTATGGCTACACCTTC. Protein product: CASSDSYGYTF.

In this sample, this clone turned up once. This sequence joins TRBV6-1 and TRBJ1-1; TRBD1 is a possible D gene (5 bases). Trimming left V 5 bases short and J 1 base short, with 14 bases between. Germline V gives CDR1 MNHNS, CDR2 SASEGT. This CDR3 has 15 residues. CDR3 in DNA: TGTGCCAGCAGTAGTGGGACTGGCCGGAACACTGAAGCTTTCTTT. This gives the protein CASSSGTGRNTEAFF.

The J gene is TRBJ2-2, the V gene TRBV29-1; D is uncertain. Germline V gives CDR1 SQVTM, CDR2 ANQGSEA. V was cut by 6 bases and J by 9 bases, with 11 bases left in between. The CDR3 sequence is 11 residues long. The CDR3 region is CSVSSTRELFF. The CDR3 DNA sequence: TGCAGCGTCTCATCAACCAGGGAGCTGTTTTTT.

This clone has just one count. The chain couples TRBV6-1 to TRBJ1-1; no clear D gene. Germline CDR1 MNHNS, CDR2 SASEGT. The CDR3 has 13 amino acids. Trimming removed 6 bases at V and 1 base at J, with 9 bases between. CDR3 DNA: TGTGCCAGCAGGCTTCAGGAGAACACTGAAGCTTTCTTT. The encoded protein is CASRLQENTEAFF.

The chain recombines TRBV7-2 with TRBJ2-1, with a tentative D call TRBD2 (7 bases). Germline CDR1 reads SGHTA; CDR2 reads FQGNSA. The V end was cut by 1 base, the J end by 7 bases, with 14 bases between. CDR3 size: 15 residues. The DNA of the CDR3 is TGTGCCAGCAGCTTAGTCGGGGGGCCAGGGAATGAGCAGTTCTTC. Protein sequence: CASSLVGGPGNEQFF.

The gene calls are TRBV5-4 and TRBJ1-4; D may be TRBD1 (6 bases). V was pared by 2 bases and J by 5 bases, with 10 bases between. Germline assignment: CDR1 SGHNT and CDR2 YYREEE (reference sequence). CDR3 length: 14 amino acids. The CDR3 nucleotides read TGTGCCAGCAGCTTTGGACAGCTCAATGAAAAACTGTTTTTT. Protein product: CASSFGQLNEKLFF. The full variable domain, in which reference TRBV5-4 and TRBJ1-4 provide the parts outside the CDR3, is ETGVTQSPTHLIKTRGQQVTLRCSSQSGHNTVSWYQQALGQGPQFIFQYYREEENGRGNFPPRFSGLQFPNYSSELNVNALELDDSALYLCASSFGQLNEKLFFGSGTQLSVL.

The V gene is TRBV9, the J gene TRBJ2-7; possibly TRBD1 or TRBD2 for D (5 bases each). Deletions cut 0 bases from V and 6 bases from J, with 16 bases between. The CDR3 is 15 residues long. Per germline, CDR1 SGDLS and CDR2 YYNGEE. The CDR3 sequence is CASSVGGLDGGEQYF. The CDR3, as DNA: TGTGCCAGCAGCGTAGGAGGGTTGGATGGGGGCGAGCAGTACTTC.

This chain connects TRBV30 to TRBJ2-7; D gene ambiguous. The CDR3 contains 11 residues. Germline V CDR1 and CDR2: GTSNPN, SVGIG (reference sequence). The V gene lost 4 bases and the J gene lost 4 bases, with 8 bases spanning the gap. In DNA form, the CDR3 reads TGTGCCTGGACAAAGACTTACGAGCAGTACTTC. This translates into CAWTKTYEQYF.

The rearrangement links TRBV19 to TRBJ1-2; tentative D call: TRBD1 (6 bases). CDR3 length: 14 amino acids. Per the germline V gene, CDR1 is LNHDA and CDR2 is SQIVND (reference sequence). Trimming pared 1 base from V and 2 bases from J, leaving 8 bases between. The CDR3 loop reads CASSIGQGNYGYTF. The CDR3 DNA follows: TGTGCCAGTAGTATAGGCCAGGGGAACTATGGCTACACCTTC. Supplemented by reference TRBV19 and TRBJ1-2, the full variable domain reads DGGITQSPKYLFRKEGQNVTLSCEQNLNHDAMYWYRQDPGQGLRLIYYSQIVNDFQKGDIAEGYSVSREKKESFPLTVTSAQKNPTAFYLCASSIGQGNYGYTFGSGTRLTVV.

J is TRBJ2-1 and V is TRBV10-3; a weak D match, TRBD1 (5 bases). Trimming pared 0 bases from V and 8 bases from J, leaving 14 bases between. The CDR3 runs to 15 residues. Germline V lookup: CDR1 ENHRY, CDR2 SYGVKD. The CDR3 DNA reads TGTGCCATCAGTGAGTCAGGTGTGCCAGGGTATGAGCAGTTCTTC. Amino acids: CAISESGVPGYEQFF.

This sequence joins TRBV19 and TRBJ1-1; D ambiguous. Trimming left V 3 bases short and J 0 bases short, with 11 bases between. CDR1 and CDR2 (germline): LNHDA, SQIVND (reference sequence). CDR3 length: 15 residues. In nucleotides, the CDR3 is TGTGCCAGTAGTATGCCCGGTTTGATGAACACTGAAGCTTTCTTT. Residues: CASSMPGLMNTEAFF.

The rearrangement joins TRBV30 to TRBJ1-2; 7 bases map to TRBD1. Germline V gives CDR1 GTSNPN, CDR2 SVGIG (reference sequence). The CDR3 contains 16 residues. With 0 bases clipped from V and 2 bases from J, the junction kept 9 bases outside the gene matches. The CDR3 region is CAWSVRATGPNYGYTF. CDR3 nucleotides: TGTGCCTGGAGTGTACGGGCGACAGGGCCGAACTATGGCTACACCTTC.

The chain uses TRBV2 and TRBJ2-1; D is uncertain. V was shortened by 11 bases and J by 0 bases, with 5 bases between the two germline ends. The CDR3 runs to 11 residues. The germline gives CDR1 SNHLY, CDR2 FYNNEI. The CDR3 loop is CALRSYNEQFF. The CDR3 nucleotides read TGTGCCCTGCGCTCCTACAATGAGCAGTTCTTC.

The V call is TRBV7-5, the J call TRBJ2-7. TRBV7-5 counts as a pseudogene. The CDR3 extends over 12 amino acids. As DNA, the CDR3 is TGTGTCAGAAGCCCACCCTCCCCCGAGCAGTACTTC. Amino acids: CVRSPPSPEQYF.

This clone was seen a few times. The DNA of the CDR3 is TGTGCCAGCAGCTTAGGAAGCATTGAGACCCAGTACTTC. Its translation is CASSLGSIETQYF. The chain uses TRBV7-2 and TRBJ2-5; D is ambiguous. The CDR3 extends over 13 amino acids. Germline V lookup: CDR1 SGHTA, CDR2 FQGNSA. Trimming left V 1 base short and J 5 bases short, with 8 bases between.